The rows below give T cell receptor beta chains drawn from one sample of a study of blood T cells in healthy people across ages. One entry per CDR3 protein results from TCRdb running MiXCR on the 5' RACE reads. Of some 1.5 million distinct CDR3 sequences detected, roughly 27% appear once; the ten largest clones hold about 8%. The sequencing input was blood. The receptor source for this set is a woman aged 25 to 39 in good health. CDR3s include the opening cysteine and the closing phenylalanine or tryptophan. A D gene is named only where the DNA matches it firmly. Clone size is stated in some rows and not others, as once, few, many or a class when expanded.

cdr3_aa | cdr3_nt | clone_size | d_call | j_call | v_call
CASSQRQGNTEAFF | TGTGCCAGCAGCCAGAGACAGGGAAACACTGAAGCTTTCTTT | - | TRBD1 | TRBJ1-1 | TRBV3-1
CSARGGWRNQSQHF | TGCAGTGCTAGAGGGGGTTGGCGCAATCAGTCCCAGCATTTT | - | - | TRBJ1-5 | TRBV20-1
CASSHGTSGAYEQYF | TGCGCCAGCAGCCATGGGACTAGCGGTGCCTACGAGCAGTACTTC | many | TRBD2 | TRBJ2-7 | TRBV4-3
CSAGAGSGQETQYF | TGCAGTGCTGGAGCGGGGAGCGGCCAAGAGACCCAGTACTTC | - | TRBD2 | TRBJ2-5 | TRBV20-1
CASSYLGTGGTGELFF | TGCGCCAGCAGCTACCTCGGGACAGGGGGCACCGGGGAGCTGTTTTTT | - | TRBD1 | TRBJ2-2 | TRBV5-1
CASSESQGPTWPQHF | TGTGCCAGCAGCGAATCACAGGGACCCACATGGCCCCAGCATTTT | many | - | TRBJ1-5 | TRBV6-1
CASSRGGARSGANVRTF | TGTGCCAGCAGCCGAGGCGGGGCCCGCTCTGGGGCCAACGTCCGGACTTTC | few | - | TRBJ2-6 | TRBV7-2
CASSTGPIQETQYF | TGTGCCAGCAGCACGGGGCCGATTCAAGAGACCCAGTACTTC | - | - | TRBJ2-5 | TRBV6-1
CATSTTVSSDEQYF | TGTGCCACCTCAACAACAGTTTCATCGGACGAGCAGTACTTC | few | - | TRBJ2-7 | TRBV7-9
CASSLIYRENSPLHF | TGTGCCAGCAGCTTAATTTACAGAGAAAATTCACCCCTCCACTTT | - | - | TRBJ1-6 | TRBV7-2
CATSPRGGWELFF | TGTGCCACCAGCCCAAGAGGAGGGTGGGAGCTGTTTTTT | few | - | TRBJ2-2 | TRBV24-1
CASSRERTYNEQFF | TGCGCCAGCAGCCGTGAGCGGACCTACAATGAGCAGTTCTTC | many | - | TRBJ2-1 | TRBV4-3
CSVVTGMGSTDTQYF | TGCAGCGTTGTGACAGGGATGGGGAGCACAGATACGCAGTATTTT | - | TRBD1 | TRBJ2-3 | TRBV29-1
CASSQATGRVEETQYF | TGCGCCAGCAGCCAGGCTACAGGGCGGGTGGAGGAGACCCAGTACTTC | - | - | TRBJ2-5 | TRBV4-1
CASSLITTGTYNEQFF | TGCGCCAGCAGCCTGATAACGACAGGAACCTACAATGAGCAGTTCTTC | many | - | TRBJ2-1 | TRBV5-1
CASSTGDRGAYNEQFF | TGTGCCAGCAGCACAGGCGACAGGGGGGCCTACAATGAGCAGTTCTTC | - | TRBD1 | TRBJ2-1 | TRBV7-2
CASIAGGGVPDTQYF | TGTGCCAGCATCGCTGGGGGAGGGGTCCCAGATACGCAGTATTTT | few | TRBD2 | TRBJ2-3 | TRBV28
CASSLAPGDPGEQYF | TGCGCCAGCAGCTTGGCCCCCGGGGACCCCGGGGAGCAGTACTTC | few | - | TRBJ2-5 | TRBV5-1
CASSFYLGRGTGELFF | TGTGCCAGCAGTTTTTATTTGGGGAGGGGCACCGGGGAGCTGTTTTTT | - | TRBD2 | TRBJ2-2 | TRBV12-3/TRBV12-4
CASSSPGGTGGLREQYF | TGTGCCAGCAGCTCCCCGGGGGGGACAGGGGGTCTGAGGGAGCAGTACTTC | - | TRBD1 | TRBJ2-7 | TRBV7-2
CASSPGLWVEKLFF | TGTGCCAGCAGTCCAGGGTTGTGGGTTGAAAAACTGTTTTTT | - | - | TRBJ1-4 | TRBV7-2
CASSLVSGGGDTQYF | TGCGCCAGCAGCTTAGTTTCCGGGGGGGGAGATACGCAGTATTTT | many | TRBD2 | TRBJ2-3 | TRBV5-1
CAISDLESEQFF | TGTGCCATCAGTGATTTAGAAAGTGAGCAGTTCTTC | few | - | TRBJ2-1 | TRBV10-3
CASSLAWGAQNEQFF | TGCGCCAGCAGCTTGGCCTGGGGGGCGCAGAATGAGCAGTTCTTC | few | - | TRBJ2-1 | TRBV5-1
CASSLDRAVGTQYF | TGTGCCAGCAGCTTAGATCGTGCGGTGGGTACGCAGTATTTT | many | - | TRBJ2-3 | TRBV7-2
CASSRDTGYGYTF | TGTGCCAGCAGTCGGGACACCGGCTATGGCTACACCTTC | - | - | TRBJ1-2 | TRBV6-5
CASSPGTAYEQYF | TGCGCCAGCAGCCCAGGGACAGCCTACGAGCAGTACTTC | many | TRBD1 | TRBJ2-7 | TRBV5-1
CSARGAGGPDTQYF | TGCAGCGCCCGCGGGGCAGGGGGCCCAGATACGCAGTATTTT | - | TRBD1 | TRBJ2-3 | TRBV29-1
CASTSQTTYEQYF | TGTGCCAGCACCTCTCAGACTACCTACGAGCAGTACTTC | many | - | TRBJ2-7 | TRBV28
CASSFLAGENNEQFF | TGCGCCAGCAGCTTTTTAGCGGGGGAAAACAATGAGCAGTTCTTC | - | TRBD2 | TRBJ2-1 | TRBV5-1
CASSIVEALGETQYF | TGTGCCAGCAGCATAGTTGAGGCGCTTGGGGAGACCCAGTACTTC | few | - | TRBJ2-5 | TRBV7-2
CASSQPPTIYNEQVF | TGTGCCAGCAGCCAGCCCCCGACTATCTACAATGAGCAGGTCTTC | - | - | TRBJ2-1 | TRBV14
CASSREGADQPQHF | TGTGCCAGCAGTCGGGAGGGGGCTGACCAGCCCCAGCATTTT | few | TRBD1 | TRBJ1-5 | TRBV25-1
CASSQDGIAGSVNYGANVLTF | TGCGCCAGCAGCCAAGATGGGATTGCAGGGTCTGTCAACTATGGGGCCAACGTCCTGACTTTC | many | - | TRBJ2-6 | TRBV4-1
CASSPLQVSGNTIYF | TGTGCCAGCAGCCCCCTGCAGGTCTCTGGAAACACCATATATTTT | - | - | TRBJ1-3 | TRBV7-2